The 13 T cell receptor beta chains reported below all come from one sample, sequenced in a study of Graves' ophthalmopathy and Graves' hyperthyroidism. RNA transcripts yielded amplified TCR beta CDR3 regions. The workflow started with a first-round RT-PCR run with HTBI primers and then moved on to a second-round multiplex PCR. MiXCR, applied by TCRdb to the multiplex PCR reads, yields one record per CDR3 protein. The profile shows 350,000 to 400,000 distinct CDR3 sequences, 15% of them singletons. Sequenced input: peripheral blood. The receptor set was obtained from a woman between 18 and 30 years old with stable Graves' hyperthyroidism.

This chain uses TRBV4-1 with TRBJ2-5; TRBD2 aligns across 8 bases. This CDR3 is 17 amino acids long. V was clipped by 1 base and J by 2 bases; unmatched bases: 9. From germline, CDR1 is MGHRA and CDR2 YSYEKL. The CDR3 region is CASSQGAGGLKQETQYF. The CDR3, as DNA: TGCGCCAGCAGCCAAGGTGCGGGGGGACTGAAGCAAGAGACCCAGTACTTC.

This clonotype was observed many times. V usage is TRBV12-3 or TRBV12-4 and J usage is TRBJ2-7; the D call may be TRBD1 or TRBD2 (5 bases each). Trimming removed 3 bases from V and 4 bases from J, with 13 bases in between. The CDR3 extends over 14 amino acids. The CDR3 DNA is TGTGCCAGCAGTTTGAGAGGGGATGCGTACGAGCAGTACTTC. Its translation: CASSLRGDAYEQYF.

Ten or more counts support this clonotype. The genes are TRBV2 and TRBJ1-2; TRBD1 matches 7 bases. The length of the CDR3 is 14 residues. V trimming: 5 bases; J trimming: 7 bases; junction bases outside the gene matches: 10. CDR1 is SNHLY, CDR2 FYNNEI, per germline. DNA of the CDR3: TGTGCCAGCAGTCCAGGGGGAGGCATCGGTGGCTACACCTTC. It yields the protein CASSPGGGIGGYTF.

V usage is TRBV6-2 or TRBV6-3 and J usage is TRBJ2-3; D might be TRBD1 or TRBD2, each matching 5 bases. Deletions cut 7 bases from V and 15 bases from J, with 26 bases between. The CDR3 consists of 14 residues. Germline V gene data show CDR1 as MNHEY and CDR2 as SVGEGT. Here the CDR3 DNA reads TGTGCCAGCAATTTAGGGCCTGCCGGGACCGATAATTATTTT. Residues: CASNLGPAGTDNYF.

This clonotype appeared many times. CDR3 nucleotides: TGCAGTGCCGAGAGCGGGGACCCCTCCTACGAGCAGTACTTC. Its translation is CSAESGDPSYEQYF. V is TRBV20-1 and J is TRBJ2-7; 7 nucleotides align to TRBD2. Per germline, CDR1 DFQATT and CDR2 SNEGSKA (reference sequence). V was pared by 6 bases and J by 0 bases, with 8 bases of the junction left unmatched. The CDR3 is 14 amino acids.

At least ten counts were recorded for this clonotype. The chain combines TRBV20-1 with TRBJ1-1, with D possibly TRBD1 on 6 matching bases. Trimming left V 0 bases short and J 6 bases short, with 17 bases between. Germline loops: CDR1 DFQATT, CDR2 SNEGSKA (reference sequence). The CDR3 contains 15 residues. The CDR3 region is CSARDSRGLGSEAFF. CDR3 nucleotides: TGCAGTGCTAGAGATTCCCGGGGGCTAGGTTCTGAAGCTTTCTTT.

Points on this clonotype: A junction end diverges from the germline sequence, so it may reflect a read error. The V gene is TRBV11-1, the J gene TRBJ1-2, with D perhaps matching TRBD1 (5 bases). This CDR3 spans 16 amino acids. Germline V gene lookup returns CDR1 SGHAT and CDR2 FQDESV (reference sequence). CDR3 sequence: CANSLGELIDSSGYTF. The CDR3, as DNA: TGTGCCAACAGCTTAGGGGAATTAATAGACAGTAGCGGCTACACCTTC.

This clonotype showed up many times. The V gene is TRBV28, the J gene TRBJ1-2; 9 bases agree with TRBD1. Per germline, CDR1 MDHEN and CDR2 SYDVKM. The CDR3 totals 15 residues. With V trimmed by 1 base and J by 5 bases, 5 bases remained unmatched. The chain's CDR3 is CASSLSSGTGYGYTF. In nucleotides, the CDR3 is TGTGCCAGCAGTTTATCCTCCGGGACAGGGTATGGCTACACCTTC.

This clonotype was seen ten or more times. The gene calls are TRBV10-3 and TRBJ2-7; TRBD2 aligns across 7 bases. Unmatched junction bases numbered 7, after V lost 8 bases and J lost 6 bases. Germline loops: CDR1 ENHRY, CDR2 SYGVKD. The CDR3 covers 12 residues. The CDR3 reads CAIGTERGEQYF. CDR3 bases: TGTGCCATCGGCACAGAGCGGGGCGAGCAGTACTTC.

In this sample, this clonotype turned up many times. An end of the junction does not agree with germline; a read error may underlie this. This chain links TRBV14 with TRBJ1-1; D call uncertain. Germline CDR1 SGHDN, CDR2 FVKESK. The CDR3 is made up of 11 amino acids. The CDR3 bases are TGTGCCAGCAGCCGTAACGAGGGTAAGGTCTTT. Translation: CASSRNEGKVF.

V gene TRBV19 combines with J gene TRBJ1-6; the D gene is possibly TRBD1 (5 bases). Germline lookup yields CDR1 LNHDA and CDR2 SQIVND (reference sequence). The CDR3 loop spans 15 amino acids. Deletions cut 6 bases from V and 6 bases from J, with 15 bases between. CDR3 loop: CASRIRDLSNSPLHF. CDR3 in DNA: TGTGCCAGTAGAATCCGGGACCTAAGTAATTCACCCCTCCACTTT.

This clonotype was counted ten times or more. One end of the junction does not line up with germline, which may come from a read error. The V and J genes are TRBV5-1 and TRBJ1-1; 7 bases are a match to TRBD1. Germline V CDR1 and CDR2: SGHRS, YFSETQ. There are 14 residues in the CDR3. CDR3 loop: CASSFGQVNTEAFF. CDR3 coding DNA: TGTGCCAGCAGTTTCGGACAGGTGAACACTGAAGCTTTCTTT.

This clonotype was seen more than once but under ten times. The genes are TRBV25-1 and TRBJ2-4, with D possibly called TRBD1 or TRBD2 (5 bases each). CDR1 and CDR2 (germline): MGHDK, SYGVNS. Trimming took off 2 bases at V and 14 bases at J, with 22 bases between the two ends. The CDR3 runs to 15 residues. The CDR3 DNA sequence: TGTGCCAGCAGTGAAGACGGGGCCGCATGGGAGACCAAGTACTTC. It yields the protein CASSEDGAAWETKYF.